The entry below describes one T cell receptor beta chain. Several immunoSEQ 96-well plates shared each subset's DNA, each plate a replicate. Sequenced by immunoSEQ multiplex PCR; TCRdb stores in-frame clones only, minus some. The data show 500,000 to 650,000 clones, with around 81% seen just once and around 11% held by the top ten. All participating donors were Caucasian adults from Nashville, Tennessee. Unsorted samples used around 98 million PBMCs for genomic DNA. The data were obtained in a study of shared clonotypes between healthy human individuals. Specimen: PBMCs. This clonotype was sampled from a woman in her forties in good health. Some clones in this sample may be carry-over from other donors' samples.

CDR3 protein: CASSFGPQETQYF. The CDR3, as DNA: TGTGCCAGCAGCTTTGGACCTCAAGAGACCCAGTACTTC. The genes are TRBV11-2 and TRBJ2-5; no firm D call. The CDR3 is 13 amino acids. The V end was cut by 3 bases, the J end by 2 bases, with 7 bases between. Germline V gives CDR1 SGHAT, CDR2 FQNNGV.